This T cell receptor beta chain was sequenced in a study of blood T cells in healthy people across ages. Study-level information: About one barcoded TCR beta cDNA was captured per two T cells.

Using a J-beta primer mix together with a sample-barcoded 5' primer, a second PCR was run for 7 to 11 cycles. TCRdb reanalysed the 5' RACE reads using MiXCR and keeps one entry per CDR3 protein. Here the sample spans more than 450,000 distinct CDR3 sequences, about 27% being singletons. Germline V gene lookup returns CDR1 SQVTM and CDR2 ANQGSEA. The CDR3 runs 14 residues. V shed 4 bases and J 5 bases; nucleotides not matched to a gene: 5. Study-wide results and limits: Whereas aged donors had fewer naive CD4+ cells, long-lived donors had more of them and higher diversity.

This clonotype was picked up a small number of times. Its antigen is unidentified. At least 5 micrograms of total RNA were extracted per sample. Separately, the same data were catalogued under a study of T cells of mothers and their children. As reported in that work: Regardless of relatedness, pairs show thymic selection shaping TCR recombination output in a similar manner.

Sequencing was performed on blood. The rearrangement links TRBV29-1 to TRBJ2-1; 10 nucleotides agree with TRBD1. This TCR was sampled from a boy between 2 and 10 years old in good health. The CDR3 DNA follows: TGCAGCGTTGCAGACAGGGGGCCCAACAATGAGCAGTTCTTC. It translates to CSVADRGPNNEQFF.